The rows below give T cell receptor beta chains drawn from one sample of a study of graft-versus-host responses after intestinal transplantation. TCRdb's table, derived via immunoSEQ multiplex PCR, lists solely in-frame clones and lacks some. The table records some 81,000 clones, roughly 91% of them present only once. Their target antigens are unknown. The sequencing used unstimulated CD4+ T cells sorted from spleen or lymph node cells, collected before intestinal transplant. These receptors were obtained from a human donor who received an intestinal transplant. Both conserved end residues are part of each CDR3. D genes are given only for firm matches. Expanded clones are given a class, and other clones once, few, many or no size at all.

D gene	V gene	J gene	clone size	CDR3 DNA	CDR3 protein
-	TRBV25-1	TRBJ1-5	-	TGTGCCAGCAGTGAATTGTCCCCAGGTCAGCCCCAGCATTTT	CASSELSPGQPQHF
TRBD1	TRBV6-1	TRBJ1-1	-	TGTGCCAGCAGGGACAGGGGAAACACTGAAGCTTTCTTT	CASRDRGNTEAFF
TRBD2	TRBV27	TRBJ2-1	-	TGTGCCAGCAGTTTGACTAGCGTTATGAGTGAGCAGTTCTTC	CASSLTSVMSEQFF
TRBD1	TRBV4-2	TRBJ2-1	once	TGTGCCAGCAGCAACGTAAAGGGGGCTGGGCAGAAGCACAATGAGCAGTTCTTC	CASSNVKGAGQKHNEQFF
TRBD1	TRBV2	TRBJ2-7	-	TGTGCCAGCACCACACAGGGGAGCGAGCAGTACTTC	CASTTQGSEQYF
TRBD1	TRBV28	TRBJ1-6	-	TGTGCCAGCAGTTTACCCGGGACAGGGGTGAATTCACCCCTCCACTTT	CASSLPGTGVNSPLHF
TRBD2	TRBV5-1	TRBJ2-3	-	TGCGCCAGCAGCCCCACGACTAGCGGGACATACACAGATACGCAGTATTTT	CASSPTTSGTYTDTQYF
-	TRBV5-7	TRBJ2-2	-	TGTGCCAGCAGCTTGAGCAAGGGGACCGGGGAGCTGTTTTTT	CASSLSKGTGELFF
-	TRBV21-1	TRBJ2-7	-	TGTGCCAGTCGTCCGGGAGTCAGGGAGCAGTACTTC	CASRPGVREQYF
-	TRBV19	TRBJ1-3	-	TGTGCCAGTAGTATACAGGGAAGCTCTGGAAACACCATATATTTT	CASSIQGSSGNTIYF
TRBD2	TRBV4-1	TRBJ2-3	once	TGCGCCAGCAGCCAAGATTCCCCCGGGACTAGGACAGATACGCAGTATTTT	CASSQDSPGTRTDTQYF
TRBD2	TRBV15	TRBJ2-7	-	TGTGCCACCAGCAGAGTGGTCGGTAGCGGGGGAGATTACGAGCAGTACTTC	CATSRVVGSGGDYEQYF
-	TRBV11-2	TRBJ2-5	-	TGTGCCAGCAGCTTAAGTTCAGGCAGGGAAGAGACCCAGTACTTC	CASSLSSGREETQYF
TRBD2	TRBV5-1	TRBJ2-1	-	TGCGCCAGCAGCTTGCTGTCTAGCGGGGGTTACAATGAGCAGTTCTTC	CASSLLSSGGYNEQFF
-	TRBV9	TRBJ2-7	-	TGTGCCAGCAGCGTAGGGATAGGGGCTTCCTACGAGCAGTACTTC	CASSVGIGASYEQYF
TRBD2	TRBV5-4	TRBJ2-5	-	TGTGCCAGCAGCTTGTGGCCGACTAGCGGGAGGGAGACCCAGTACTTC	CASSLWPTSGRETQYF
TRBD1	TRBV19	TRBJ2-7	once	TGTGCCAGTTCATCGACCCGGGACAGGGGAACCTACGAGCAGTACTTC	CASSSTRDRGTYEQYF
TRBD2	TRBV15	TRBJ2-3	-	TGTGCCACCAGCAGGGGGGTCCGGGAGGGAGGCACAGATACGCAGTATTTT	CATSRGVREGGTDTQYF
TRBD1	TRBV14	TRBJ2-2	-	TGTGCCAGCAGCCGCCACCCGGGACAGGGGGACGCCGGGGAGCTGTTTTTT	CASSRHPGQGDAGELFF
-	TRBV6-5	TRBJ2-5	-	TGTGCCAGCACGGGAACAGGGATGGGGGAGACCCAGTACTTC	CASTGTGMGETQYF
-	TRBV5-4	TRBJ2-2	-	TGTGCCAGCAGCTTGAACAGGGACACCGGGGAGCTGTTTTTT	CASSLNRDTGELFF
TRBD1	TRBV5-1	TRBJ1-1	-	TGCGCCAGCAGCACCGGGACAGCAGAGAACACTGAAGCTTTCTTT	CASSTGTAENTEAFF
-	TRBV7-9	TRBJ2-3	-	TGTGCCAGCAGCCGAGGGTATACGCAGTATTTT	CASSRGYTQYF
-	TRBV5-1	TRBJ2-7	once	TGCGCCAGCAGCTTGGACACCACCTACGAGCAGTACTTC	CASSLDTTYEQYF
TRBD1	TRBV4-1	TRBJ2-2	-	TGCGCCAGCCGTGGACAGGCGAACACCGGGGAGCTGTTTTTT	CASRGQANTGELFF
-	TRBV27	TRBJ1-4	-	TGTGCCAGCAGTTTAAGGGGCCTTAATGAAAAACTGTTTTTT	CASSLRGLNEKLFF
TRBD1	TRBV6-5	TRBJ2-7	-	TGTGCCAGCAGTTTCTCCGGGACAGGGAGGAGGGAGCAGTACTTC	CASSFSGTGRREQYF
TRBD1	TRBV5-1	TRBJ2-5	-	TGCGCCAGCAGCCCGACAGGGTACGCGACCCAGTACTTC	CASSPTGYATQYF
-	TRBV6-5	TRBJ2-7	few	TGTGCCAGCAGCACCGGGTTGGAAGGCTACGAGCAGTACTTC	CASSTGLEGYEQYF
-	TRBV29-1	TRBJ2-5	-	TGCAGCGTCAGAGGTCCTAAGACCCAGTACTTC	CSVRGPKTQYF
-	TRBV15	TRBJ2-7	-	TGTGCCACCAGCAGCCAAGTGGACAGCTACGAGCAGTACTTC	CATSSQVDSYEQYF
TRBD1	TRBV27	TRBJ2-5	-	TGTGCCAGCAGTCGGGACAGTCTGTACCAAGAGACCCAGTACTTC	CASSRDSLYQETQYF
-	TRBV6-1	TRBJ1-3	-	TGTGCCAGCAGCGAAGGATGGAGTCTCTTGACCGGAAACACCATATATTTT	CASSEGWSLLTGNTIYF
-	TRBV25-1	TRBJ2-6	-	TGTGCCAGCAGTGACTCAGGGTCTGGGGCCAACGTCCTGACTTTC	CASSDSGSGANVLTF
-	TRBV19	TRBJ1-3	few	TGTGCCAGTAGTACCCTACAGACGGTACACTCTGGAAACACCATATATTTT	CASSTLQTVHSGNTIYF
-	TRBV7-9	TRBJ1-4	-	TGTGCCAGCAGCGCCCGGGGGGTTGGTAATGAAAAACTGTTTTTT	CASSARGVGNEKLFF
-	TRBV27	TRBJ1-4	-	TGTGCCAGCAGTTCCCAGAGGGCAACTAATGAAAAACTGTTTTTT	CASSSQRATNEKLFF
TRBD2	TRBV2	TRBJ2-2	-	TGTGCCAGCAGTGACGGCGGGGGGTTCACCGGGGAGCTGTTTTTT	CASSDGGGFTGELFF
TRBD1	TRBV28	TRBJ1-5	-	TGTGCCAGCAGTTTACAAGACAGGGGGCATAAAAGACAGCCCCAGCATTTT	CASSLQDRGHKRQPQHF
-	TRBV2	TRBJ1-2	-	TGTGCCAGCAGGGAGGGCGGTATCGGCTACACCTTC	CASREGGIGYTF
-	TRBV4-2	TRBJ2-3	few	TGTGCCAGCAGCCAAGAGGGGGGTAGTCAGCAGTATTTT	CASSQEGGSQQYF
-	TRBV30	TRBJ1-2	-	TGTGCCTGGGGCCCTCAGGTAGCCTTC	CAWGPQVAF
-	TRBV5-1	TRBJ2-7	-	TGCGCCAGCAGCTGGAGGACCGAGGCCGAGCAGTACTTC	CASSWRTEAEQYF
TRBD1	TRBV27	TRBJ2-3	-	TGTGCCAGCAGTCCTTTAGGGGGCGGGACAGATACGCAGTATTTT	CASSPLGGGTDTQYF
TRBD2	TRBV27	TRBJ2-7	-	TGTGCCAGCAGTTTAACTAGCGGGAGGGCGACCTACGAGCAGTACTTC	CASSLTSGRATYEQYF
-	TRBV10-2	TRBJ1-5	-	TGCGCCAGCAGTGAGGACATGGGTCAGCCCCAGCATTTT	CASSEDMGQPQHF
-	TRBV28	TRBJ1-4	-	TGTGCCAGCAGACCCCGGGGGGGGGCGCGTGAAAAACTGTTTTTT	CASRPRGGAREKLFF
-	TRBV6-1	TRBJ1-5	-	TGTGCCAGCAGTGAAGTAAGGGCGGGCTCCAATCAGCCCCAGCATTTT	CASSEVRAGSNQPQHF
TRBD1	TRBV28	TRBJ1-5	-	TGTGCCAGCAGCCGGGACAGGGGTAGTCAGCCCCAGCATTTT	CASSRDRGSQPQHF
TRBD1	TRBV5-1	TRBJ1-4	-	TGCGCCAGCAGCAGGGACAGACCTAATGAAAAACTGTTTTTT	CASSRDRPNEKLFF
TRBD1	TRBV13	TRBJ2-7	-	TGTGCCAGCAGCTTAGGGGGACAGGGAAGGTATATTCCCTACGAGCAGTACTTC	CASSLGGQGRYIPYEQYF
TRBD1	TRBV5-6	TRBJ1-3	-	TGTGCCAGCAGCTGGGGGGAGGGGACAGGCACTGGAAACACCATATATTTT	CASSWGEGTGTGNTIYF
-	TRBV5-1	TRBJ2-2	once	TGCGCCAGCAGCTCTAAGAACCGGGACAATCCGGGACAGCTGTTTTTT	CASSSKNRDNPGQLFF
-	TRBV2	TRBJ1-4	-	TGTGCCAGCCAGGGAAATGAAAAACTGTTTTTT	CASQGNEKLFF
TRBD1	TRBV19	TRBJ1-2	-	TGTGCCAGTAGCCTAGGACAGGAACTCTATGGCTACACCTTC	CASSLGQELYGYTF
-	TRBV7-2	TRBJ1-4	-	TGTGCCAGCAGCTTGGGAGGCGGTAGGACTGAAAAACTGTTTTTT	CASSLGGGRTEKLFF
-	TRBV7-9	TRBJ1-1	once	TGTGCCAGCAGCTTAGAGGGAGCCATGAACACTGAAGCTTTCTTT	CASSLEGAMNTEAFF